This entry is about one TCR beta chain. This sample was included in a study of cytomegalovirus exposure and HLA in healthy donors. The CDR3 is 14 amino acids. Unmatched junction bases numbered 6, after V lost 2 bases and J lost 6 bases. The germline V gene encodes CDR1 ENHRY and CDR2 SYGVKD. Primers included in the PCR were 60 Vbeta and 13 Jbeta primers. Measured with immunoSEQ multiplex PCR; TCRdb has only the in-frame clones, and not every one. The sample holds about 240,000 clones, 80% to 85% seen once. The sequence was collected from a woman in her sixties or seventies in good health and CMV-seropositive. V and J are TRBV10-3 and TRBJ2-7; 8 nucleotides agree with TRBD2. The sequenced sample consisted of PBMCs. The CDR3 is CAISERGGMSEQYF. As DNA, the CDR3 is TGTGCCATCAGTGAGCGGGGGGGGATGTCCGAGCAGTACTTC.